The TCR beta chain under discussion was sequenced for a study of blood T cell repertoires in COVID-19. Only in-frame clones appear in the TCRdb table, and some are missing; sequencing was by immunoSEQ multiplex PCR. The sample shows some 91,000 clones, about three quarters of them seen only once. The germline V gene encodes CDR1 SEHNR and CDR2 FQNEAQ (reference sequence). This CDR3 contains 15 residues. The V gene end was trimmed by 5 bases and the J gene end by 5 bases; junction bases not matched to a gene: 11. The sample was peripheral blood. V is TRBV7-9 and J is TRBJ2-5, with TRBD1 matching 7 bases. The TCR was taken from a man between 65 and 85 years old with acute or convalescent COVID-19. Here the CDR3 DNA reads TGTGCCAGCAGCGAAACAGGGGAGCCTCGGGAGACCCAGTACTTC. Amino acids: CASSETGEPRETQYF.